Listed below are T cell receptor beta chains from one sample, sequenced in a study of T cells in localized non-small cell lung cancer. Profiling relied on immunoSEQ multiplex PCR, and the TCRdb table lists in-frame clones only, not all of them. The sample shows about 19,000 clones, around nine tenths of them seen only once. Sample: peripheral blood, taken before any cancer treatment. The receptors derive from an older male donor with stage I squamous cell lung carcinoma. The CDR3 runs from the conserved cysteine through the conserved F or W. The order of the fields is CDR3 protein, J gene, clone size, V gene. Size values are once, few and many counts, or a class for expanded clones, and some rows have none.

CDR3: CASSSGGALWPQHF; J: TRBJ1-5; size: few; V: TRBV9
CDR3: CSAEVQGNTGELFF; J: TRBJ2-2; size: once; V: TRBV29-1
CDR3: CASSQELRRQPQHF; J: TRBJ1-5; size: -; V: TRBV4-3
CDR3: CSAQSYNEQFF; J: TRBJ2-1; size: -; V: TRBV20-1
CDR3: CASSLARGGISYTGELFF; J: TRBJ2-2; size: -; V: TRBV7-6
CDR3: CASSFTDGELFF; J: TRBJ2-2; size: -; V: TRBV5-6
CDR3: CASSSDRTSGANVLTF; J: TRBJ2-6; size: -; V: TRBV7-3
CDR3: CASRLLRDTEAFF; J: TRBJ1-1; size: -; V: TRBV6-5
CDR3: CASSLTLGLAGTDEQFF; J: TRBJ2-1; size: -; V: TRBV28
CDR3: CASSLSLDRGAFF; J: TRBJ1-1; size: -; V: TRBV7-6
CDR3: CASSSGGQGQNEKLFF; J: TRBJ1-4; size: -; V: TRBV9